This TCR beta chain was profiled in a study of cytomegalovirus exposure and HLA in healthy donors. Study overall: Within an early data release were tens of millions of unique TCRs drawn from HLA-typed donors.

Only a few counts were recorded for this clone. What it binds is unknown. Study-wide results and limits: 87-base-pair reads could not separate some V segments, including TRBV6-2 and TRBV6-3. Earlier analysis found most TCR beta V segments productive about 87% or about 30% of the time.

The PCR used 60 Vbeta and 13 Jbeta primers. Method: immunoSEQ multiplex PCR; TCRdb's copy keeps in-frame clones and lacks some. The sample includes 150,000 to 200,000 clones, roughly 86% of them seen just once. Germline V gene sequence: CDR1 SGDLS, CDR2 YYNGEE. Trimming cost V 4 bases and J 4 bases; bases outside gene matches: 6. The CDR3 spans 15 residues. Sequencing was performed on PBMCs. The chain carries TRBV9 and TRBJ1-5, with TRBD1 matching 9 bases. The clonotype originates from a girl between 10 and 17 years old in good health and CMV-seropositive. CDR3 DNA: TGTGCCAGCAGCAGCGGGACAGGGATTAATCAGCCCCAGCATTTT. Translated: CASSSGTGINQPQHF.